A few counts support the clone carrying this TCR beta chain. Trimming took 7 bases from V and 5 from J, leaving 8 bases between them. The CDR3 extends over 11 amino acids. CDR1 and CDR2 (germline): MNHNS, SASEGT. The record originates from a study of cytomegalovirus exposure and HLA in healthy donors. TCRdb keeps only in-frame clones here, not all; method: immunoSEQ multiplex PCR. Of roughly 220,000 clones listed, 80% to 95% were seen once; the top ten hold around 1%. V is TRBV6-1 and J is TRBJ2-5; possibly TRBD1 for D (5 bases). The sequence derives from a woman between 18 and 29 years old in good health and CMV-seronegative. Sequenced input: PBMCs. CDR3 amino acids: CASNPGETQYF. The CDR3 region has the DNA TGTGCCAGCAACCCAGGGGAGACCCAGTACTTC.